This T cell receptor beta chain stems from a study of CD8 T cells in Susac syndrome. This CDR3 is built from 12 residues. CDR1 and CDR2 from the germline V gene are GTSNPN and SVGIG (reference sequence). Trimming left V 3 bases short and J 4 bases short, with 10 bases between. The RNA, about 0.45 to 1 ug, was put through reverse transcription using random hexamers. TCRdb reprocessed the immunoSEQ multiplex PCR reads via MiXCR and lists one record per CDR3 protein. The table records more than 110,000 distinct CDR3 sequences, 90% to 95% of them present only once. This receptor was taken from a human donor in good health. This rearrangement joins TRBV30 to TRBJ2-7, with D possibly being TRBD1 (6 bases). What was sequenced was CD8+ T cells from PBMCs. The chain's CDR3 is CAWSPTGYEQYF. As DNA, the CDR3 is TGTGCCTGGAGCCCTACAGGGTACGAGCAGTACTTC. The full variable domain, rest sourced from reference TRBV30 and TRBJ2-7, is SQTIHQWPATLVQPVGSPLSLECTVEGTSNPNLYWYRQAAGRGLQLLFYSVGIGQISSEVPQNLSASRPQDRQFILSSKKLLLSDSGFYLCAWSPTGYEQYFGPGTRLTVT.